A selection of T cell receptor beta chains follows, all from one sample in a study of T cells in Graves' hyperthyroidism and ophthalmopathy. One entry per CDR3 protein, called by TCRdb with MiXCR from the multiplex PCR reads. The table records approximately 590,000 distinct CDR3 sequences, around a sixth of them present only once. Material for sequencing was blood. All receptors derive from a woman younger than 45 with Graves' hyperthyroidism. Both conserved end residues are part of each CDR3. A D gene is named only where the DNA matches it firmly. The size entry is marked missing in some rows and otherwise reads once, few, many or a size class.

D	V	J	size	CDR3	DNA
TRBD1	TRBV7-7	TRBJ1-5	few	CASSLVPLTGELGDQPQHF	TGTGCCAGCAGCTTAGTCCCCTTGACAGGGGAGCTGGGGGATCAGCCCCAGCATTTT
TRBD1	TRBV4-1	TRBJ1-5	NA	CASSRETGGGQPQHF	TGCGCCAGCAGCCGAGAAACAGGGGGCGGTCAGCCCCAGCATTTT
NA	TRBV7-9	TRBJ1-2	NA	CASSPRTAEYGYTF	TGTGCCAGCAGCCCTAGGACGGCTGAATATGGCTACACCTTC
NA	TRBV11-2	TRBJ2-1	many	CATGSEPGAYNEQFF	TGTGCCACCGGCTCCGAGCCAGGGGCCTACAATGAGCAGTTCTTC
NA	TRBV24-1	TRBJ1-1	NA	CATSDFRGEAFF	TGTGCCACCAGTGATTTCCGGGGTGAAGCTTTCTTT
TRBD2	TRBV4-1	TRBJ2-1	NA	CASSKGLAVYNEQFF	TGCGCCAGCAGTAAAGGCCTAGCGGTCTACAATGAGCAGTTCTTC
TRBD2	TRBV7-2	TRBJ2-1	NA	CASTWGGEQFF	TGTGCCAGCACTTGGGGGGGTGAGCAGTTCTTC
TRBD2	TRBV10-3	TRBJ2-7	NA	CAISEYLAGGLYEQYF	TGTGCCATCAGTGAGTATCTAGCGGGAGGTCTCTACGAGCAGTACTTC
TRBD1	TRBV27	TRBJ2-7	few	CASREWDRGFDEQYF	TGTGCCAGCAGAGAATGGGACAGGGGGTTTGACGAGCAGTACTTC
TRBD1	TRBV24-1	TRBJ2-1	few	CATSDPDREKFF	TGTGCCACCAGTGACCCTGACAGGGAAAAGTTCTTC
TRBD2	TRBV28	TRBJ2-7	many	CASSLFILGRLASHEQYF	TGTGCCAGCAGTTTATTCATCCTGGGGAGACTAGCGTCTCACGAGCAGTACTTC
TRBD1	TRBV30	TRBJ2-7	many	CAWRLTGTYEQYF	TGTGCCTGGAGACTGACAGGGACCTACGAGCAGTACTTC
NA	TRBV20-1	TRBJ2-5	many	CSVPGGGSGETQYF	TGCAGTGTTCCTGGGGGCGGGAGTGGGGAGACCCAGTACTTC
NA	TRBV19	TRBJ1-1	few	CASSIRQVRFTEAFF	TGTGCCAGTAGTATCCGACAGGTCCGATTCACTGAAGCTTTCTTT
TRBD2	TRBV12-3/TRBV12-4	TRBJ2-4	many	CASSLLGATSGYKNIQYF	TGTGCCAGCAGTTTACTGGGAGCTACTAGCGGCTACAAAAACATTCAGTACTTC
NA	TRBV28	TRBJ1-5	many	CASSFLDTDQPQHF	TGTGCCAGCAGTTTCCTGGACACGGATCAGCCCCAGCATTTT
TRBD1	TRBV6-1	TRBJ2-1	many	CASSGTGAYNEQFF	TGTGCCAGCTCCGGGACAGGGGCCTACAATGAGCAGTTCTTC
TRBD2	TRBV27	TRBJ2-4	few	CASSTLAGANIQYF	TGTGCCAGCAGTACCCTAGCGGGAGCGAACATTCAGTACTTC
NA	TRBV29-1	TRBJ1-1	many	CSVDPVGKAEAFF	TGCAGCGTCGACCCGGTAGGAAAGGCTGAAGCTTTCTTT
NA	TRBV3-1	TRBJ2-3	NA	CASSQDLGVGTDTQYF	TGTGCCAGCAGCCAAGATCTGGGGGTTGGCACAGATACGCAGTATTTT
TRBD2	TRBV19	TRBJ2-2	few	CASSSYLRTSGRRSGELFF	TGTGCCAGTAGTTCTTACCTCCGAACTAGCGGGAGAAGATCCGGGGAGCTGTTTTTT
TRBD1	TRBV15	TRBJ2-1	many	CATSRAGGQGAREQFF	TGTGCCACCAGCAGAGCTGGAGGACAGGGGGCGAGGGAGCAGTTCTTC
TRBD1	TRBV19	TRBJ1-5	NA	CASVNGQGVNQPQHF	TGTGCCAGTGTGAATGGTCAGGGGGTTAATCAGCCCCAGCATTTT
NA	TRBV6-2/TRBV6-3	TRBJ1-2	few	CASRHDSNGYTF	TGTGCCAGCAGACACGACAGTAATGGCTACACCTTC
TRBD1	TRBV12-3/TRBV12-4	TRBJ1-5	few	CASSRDRGPEGQPQHF	TGTGCCAGCAGTCGGGACAGGGGGCCTGAGGGTCAGCCCCAGCATTTT
NA	TRBV10-3	TRBJ2-2	few	CAISESSRTLAGELFF	TGTGCCATCAGTGAGTCGAGTAGGACCTTGGCCGGGGAGCTGTTTTTT
NA	TRBV12-3/TRBV12-4	TRBJ1-2	many	CASTLAQGFGYTF	TGTGCCAGCACCCTGGCGCAGGGGTTTGGCTACACCTTC
NA	TRBV7-8	TRBJ2-7	many	CASSLGHSFYEQYF	TGTGCCAGCAGCTTGGGCCACAGTTTCTACGAGCAGTACTTC
NA	TRBV4-2	TRBJ2-1	many	CASSEAVDEQFF	TGTGCCAGCAGCGAGGCGGTCGATGAGCAGTTCTTC
NA	TRBV10-3	TRBJ1-5	NA	CAISESGRNNQPQHF	TGTGCCATCAGTGAGTCGGGGCGGAACAATCAGCCCCAGCATTTT
NA	TRBV25-1	TRBJ2-3	few	CASSWGDGFSTDTQYF	TGTGCCAGCAGTTGGGGGGACGGGTTTAGCACAGATACGCAGTATTTT
NA	TRBV20-1	TRBJ2-7	many	CSAREPGGPYEQYF	TGCAGTGCTAGAGAACCGGGTGGGCCCTACGAGCAGTACTTC
TRBD1	TRBV11-3	TRBJ1-5	many	CASSMGTGGFYSNQPQHF	TGTGCCAGCAGCATGGGGACAGGGGGATTTTATAGCAATCAGCCCCAGCATTTT
NA	TRBV20-1	TRBJ2-6	NA	CSARDRSGVANVLTF	TGCAGTGCTAGAGATCGGTCGGGTGTGGCCAACGTCCTGACTTTC
NA	TRBV10-2	TRBJ2-6	NA	CASSPGGLAGANVLTF	TGCGCCAGCAGTCCTGGGGGATTGGCCGGGGCCAACGTCCTGACTTTC
NA	TRBV30	TRBJ2-1	many	CAWSLQYNEQFF	TGTGCCTGGAGTTTGCAGTACAATGAGCAGTTCTTC
TRBD2	TRBV7-9	TRBJ2-1	NA	CASSLGWTSGITEQFF	TGTGCCAGCAGCTTAGGGTGGACTAGCGGGATTACTGAGCAGTTCTTC
TRBD2	TRBV20-1	TRBJ2-7	NA	CSAGTSGLGVHEQYF	TGCAGTGCGGGGACTAGCGGGCTTGGGGTCCACGAGCAGTACTTC
NA	TRBV11-2	TRBJ2-7	many	CASSSLTGILGEQYF	TGTGCCAGCAGCTCCCTTACCGGGATACTAGGGGAGCAGTACTTC
NA	TRBV11-2	TRBJ1-4	many	CASSLDRLNEKLFF	TGTGCCAGCAGCCTTGACAGACTTAATGAAAAACTGTTTTTT
NA	TRBV20-1	TRBJ2-3	many	CSSMRGRGHSTDTQYF	TGCAGCAGCATGAGGGGGCGGGGACATAGCACAGATACGCAGTATTTT
NA	TRBV10-3	TRBJ1-1	many	CAISAEIGGTEAFF	TGTGCCATCAGTGCGGAGATAGGGGGCACTGAAGCTTTCTTT